What follows are 13 T cell receptor beta chains derived from one specimen sequenced in a study of CD8 T cells in ankylosing spondylitis. TCRdb re-analysed the 5' RACE reads in MiXCR, keeping a single row per CDR3 protein. The sample lists some 240,000 distinct CDR3 sequences; about 7.3% were seen once. Study-wide findings and caveats: Among TCR beta sequences, a motif of several highly homologous variants appeared characteristic of ankylosing spondylitis blood.

For these TCRs, the target antigens are not known. The source material was blood, either unsorted or a sorted T cell fraction (not recorded which). The receptor source for this set is a male donor with ankylosing spondylitis.

This clonotype was seen repeatedly, ten times or more. The chain joins TRBV10-2 to TRBJ2-1; D unresolved. The CDR3 consists of 14 residues. Germline loops: CDR1 WSHSY, CDR2 SAAADI. Trimming removed 2 bases from V and 7 bases from J, with 12 bases in between. The CDR3 is CASSEVSLRNEQFF. In DNA, the CDR3 is TGCGCCAGCAGTGAGGTGAGCCTGCGGAATGAGCAGTTCTTC.

This clonotype was recorded at least ten times. The rearrangement uses TRBV20-1 and TRBJ2-7; 9 bases agree with TRBD1. The CDR3 spans 13 residues. Germline CDR1 DFQATT, CDR2 SNEGSKA (reference sequence). Trimming cost V 1 base and J 5 bases; bases outside gene matches: 3. As DNA, the CDR3 is TGCAGTGCTAGAGGACAGGGGGACCACGAGCAGTACTTC. This gives the protein CSARGQGDHEQYF.

The J gene is TRBJ1-1, the V gene TRBV20-1, with a possible D match to TRBD1 (5 bases). CDR1 is DFQATT and CDR2 is SNEGSKA in the germline V gene (reference sequence). The V end was cut by 1 base, the J end by 3 bases, with 12 bases between. The CDR3 runs 14 residues. The chain's CDR3 is CSARVQQGDTEAFF. The CDR3 DNA is TGCAGTGCTAGAGTACAGCAGGGAGACACTGAAGCTTTCTTT.

This clonotype was counted ten times or more. J is TRBJ2-7 and V is TRBV7-2; 7 bases line up with TRBD1. The CDR3 runs to 16 residues. Unmatched junction bases numbered 12, after V lost 5 bases and J lost 2 bases. Germline CDR1 SGHTA, CDR2 FQGNSA. The CDR3 coding sequence is TGTGCCAGCAGCATGCGGGCGAGACAGGGCCCCTACGAGCAGTACTTC. Translated, it gives CASSMRARQGPYEQYF.

This clonotype was observed many times. The chain carries TRBV7-8 and TRBJ1-1, with a possible D match to TRBD1 (6 bases). CDR3 length equals 16 residues. From germline, CDR1 is SGHVS and CDR2 FQNEAQ. Between the trimmed V and J ends, which lost 1 base and 0 bases, there was a span of 12 bases. The CDR3 DNA reads TGTGCCAGCAGCTTAGATTGGGGGGCGATGAACACTGAAGCTTTCTTT. This translates into CASSLDWGAMNTEAFF.

A word on this clonotype: A read error may explain this, as a much larger clone is one base away. The chain recombines TRBV20-1 with TRBJ2-3; possibly TRBD1 for D (5 bases). The CDR3 sequence is 14 residues long. Germline assignment: CDR1 DFQATT and CDR2 SNEGSKA (reference sequence). The CDR3 protein is CSAPTTERADTQSF. In nucleotides, the CDR3 is TGCAGTGCTCCAACGACAGAAAGGGCAGATACGCAGTCTTTT.

With regard to this clonotype: Since a much larger clone is just one base distant, this may be a read error. This chain uses TRBV27 with TRBJ2-5; TRBD1 matches at 7 bases. Losses at the gene ends were 10 bases for V and 4 bases for J; bases not matched to a gene: 21. CDR1 is MNHEY and CDR2 is SMNVEV in the germline V gene (reference sequence). The CDR3 loop spans 17 amino acids. The CDR3: CATSMTHEGAERETQYF. The CDR3 nucleotides read TGTGCCACCTCGATGACCCACGAGGGGGCCGAGCGAGAGACCCAGTACTTC.

This clonotype was picked up many times. The genes are TRBV20-1 and TRBJ1-1, with D possibly TRBD1 on 5 matching bases. Germline lookup yields CDR1 DFQATT and CDR2 SNEGSKA (reference sequence). Trimming took off 3 bases at V and 10 bases at J, with 9 bases between the two ends. The CDR3 spans 10 residues. The DNA for the CDR3 is TGCAGTGCTAGGGCTAGGGGAGCTTTCTTT. Its protein product is CSARARGAFF.

The V call is TRBV6-2 or TRBV6-3, the J call TRBJ2-7; no firm D call. Germline lookup yields CDR1 MNHEY and CDR2 SVGEGT. Deletions cut 6 bases from V and 6 bases from J, with 6 bases between. This CDR3 region has 10 residues. Here the CDR3 DNA reads TGTGCCAGCAGGGGTGGCGAGCAGTACTTC. This sequence encodes CASRGGEQYF.

This clonotype was seen ten or more times. The chain joins TRBV5-1 to TRBJ2-7; D assignment may be TRBD1 or TRBD2 (5 bases each). Germline CDR1 is SGHRS and CDR2 is YFSETQ. The length of the CDR3 is 14 residues. Trimming shortened V by 4 bases and J by 2 bases, and 13 bases separated the two germline ends. CDR3 DNA sequence: TGCGCCAGCAGCCACCGGGACGGTACCTACGAGCAGTACTTC. This encodes CASSHRDGTYEQYF.

This clonotype showed up just a few times. This chain uses TRBV21-1 with TRBJ2-2; the table calls TRBD1, which could not be checked here. TRBV21-1 is designated a pseudogene. This CDR3 region has 17 residues. The CDR3 DNA follows: TGTGCCAGCAGCGCTCTCCGGGACAGAGATTCCACCGGGGAGCTGTTTTTT. The encoded protein is CASSALRDRDSTGELFF.

This chain links TRBV7-9 with TRBJ1-1, with D possibly matching TRBD1 (6 bases). Trimming cost V 4 bases and J 1 base, with 10 bases left between them. The germline V gene encodes CDR1 SEHNR and CDR2 FQNEAQ (reference sequence). There are 14 residues in the CDR3. In DNA, the CDR3 is TGTGCCAGCAGCTCCAGGGGTCGGAACACTGAAGCTTTCTTT. It translates to CASSSRGRNTEAFF.

The chain has TRBV6-2 or TRBV6-3 and TRBJ2-4; unclear D gene. The ends were cut back, 5 bases at V and 6 bases at J, with 8 bases in the middle. This CDR3 is built from 12 residues. CDR1 and CDR2 (germline): MNHEY, SVGEGT. DNA for the CDR3: TGTGCCAGCAGTCCCCCGGCAAACATTCAGTACTTC. The encoded protein is CASSPPANIQYF.